This record looks at one T cell receptor beta chain sequence and its context. Its antigen is still unknown. Base qualities are missing; no much larger clone stands one base away. The library came from the immunoSEQ multiplex PCR assay. For the multiplex PCR, a mixture combining 60 forward primers for TCR Vbeta segments and 13 reverse primers for TCR Jbeta segments was used. Amplification of the CDR3 region of rearranged TCR beta genes was performed with a multiplex PCR assay on genomic DNA. The Illumina HiSeq System was used to sequence the amplified TCR beta libraries as 87-base-pair reads. In the authors' own workflow: A later analysis tallied around 82 million unique TCR beta chains across the 650 to 750 repertoires, and some 10 million of those chains were shared by two or more donors. Raw reads were error-corrected and collapsed into unique sequences with a nearest-neighbor algorithm that merged closely related sequences to remove PCR and sequencing errors. Alignment of CDR3 sequences to IMGT reference sequences was used to assign V, D and J gene segments. For a sequence to be retained, a match of at least six nucleotides to both a V gene segment and a J gene segment was required. Rearrangements were classified as productive when the CDR3 lacked stop codons and remained in frame with V and J, and all other rearrangements were classified as non-productive. Following IMGT convention, CDR3 was defined as the stretch from the second conserved V-encoded cysteine up to the conserved J-encoded phenylalanine. Sequences without an unambiguous match to a single V gene segment were excluded from the earlier analysis of a few hundred of the donors. In an earlier analysis of several hundred of the donors, a V segment was called functional when productive rearrangements were above 56.7%, and segregating when the standard deviation between donors exceeded 5%. A statistical classification framework was developed to diagnose cytomegalovirus status using the catalog of TCR beta chain sequences. In a later analysis, V and J genes were assigned by comparing TCR nucleotide sequences against IMGT/GENE-DB human TR gene sequences. A later analysis assigned CDR3 sequences and most-parsimonious VDJ recombination scenarios with the TCRdist pipeline. In a later analysis, each TCR beta chain was defined by its CDR3 amino acid sequence together with its V-gene family, and reads lacking a unique V-gene family were excluded. In a later analysis, around 650 highly shared, low-generation-probability nucleotide sequences were removed to address suspected cross-contamination and a sequencing artifact. For each public chain, a later analysis derived a clonal expansion index from normalized ranks of inferred template counts within each repertoire. Generation probabilities in a later analysis came from a VDJ recombination model fitted to out-of-frame rearrangements, and those results were checked against IGoR. In a later analysis, hypergeometric tests were used to score TCR-TCR, TCR-HLA and TCR-CMV co-occurrence, with a repertoire-size bias correction applied to TCR pairs. False discovery rates were estimated in a later analysis by permuting HLA or CMV assignments 20 times. In a later analysis, co-occurring TCRs were grouped with DBSCAN, and TCRdist sequence similarity was added when clustering was performed within HLA-allele-positive subsets. For co-occurrence clustering, repertoires with fewer than 30,000 or more than 120,000 public chains were excluded, along with roughly five repertoires with anomalous nucleotide sharing. As stored in TCRdb, this immuneACCESS dataset retains in-frame rearrangements with V and J assigned. A fraction of the clones does not appear; measured against another copy, unresolved V genes explain less than half of the discrepancy, and the remainder lacks a known reason. Clonal size and the V and J genes are those of that table, whereas D and trimming came from the DNA. The sample table holds roughly 59,000 clones, of which approximately 64% were seen once. The ten largest clones add up to 15% to 20% of the sample.

The entry originates in a study of cytomegalovirus exposure and HLA in healthy donors (dated by TCRdb to about 2017). Describing the broader study: An earlier analysis of fewer than 750 of the donors reported 276 Gb of sequence data and 95 million to 120 million unique TCR beta sequences obtained from approximately 180 million T cells. A later genetic analysis took genome-wide SNP genotypes for about three fifths of the roughly 670 donors and used that subset as a discovery cohort. The study profiled the T cell repertoires of about 720 subjects by immunosequencing and related them to cytomegalovirus serostatus. The study aimed to test whether signatures of past pathogen exposure could be identified by cataloging public T cell receptors. A separate validation cohort of over a hundred different subjects was used in addition to the roughly 700-subject first cohort. The genetic ancestry cluster associated with self-reported Caucasian donors included 70% to 85% of the roughly 400 genotyped donors. To predict cytomegalovirus infection status, the study brought together high-throughput TCR immunosequencing, statistical association of individual TCRs with disease status, and machine learning. Alongside the repertoire data, information on donor age, sex, ethnicity and CMV serostatus was compiled. HLA typing covered class I and class II loci at four-digit resolution. Roughly 300 gigabases of sequencing data and 80 million or so unique TCR sequences were included in an early release covering 550 to 650 HLA-typed donors. To decide whether each TCR beta V gene segment behaved as functional or pseudogenic, an earlier analysis of 587 of the donors relied on high-throughput TCR beta sequencing. A later analysis re-examined previously published TCR beta repertoires from more than 650 donors and added high-resolution HLA genotyping to investigate patterns of TCR occurrence. Typing coverage varied by locus: about 620-640 donors for A, B, C, DRB1 and DQB1; some 520 for DQA1; nearly 610 for DPA1; under 490 for DPB1. All discovery cohort repertoires had been generated using a single sequencing platform. On average, roughly 250,000 unique TCR beta nucleotide sequences were sequenced per donor among about 400 genotyped donors of the cohort, with roughly 18% of those sequences being non-productive. In the later analysis, no new phenotypic data were used to find candidate immune exposures; instead, reliance was placed on TCR beta sequences and their occurrence across donors. Roughly 5 DR-DQ haplotypes were treated as single units for association and clustering because of strong linkage in the cohort.

The cohort consisted of hundreds of healthy bone marrow donors. At the time of sampling, every cohort member was nominally healthy, though immune exposures that went unrecorded were likely present. The donor was CMV seropositive and was included in the group of 250 to 350 seropositive cohort members. A peripheral blood sample was provided by each donor, and peripheral blood mononuclear cells were used for TCR beta sequencing. The Qiagen DNeasy Blood Extraction Kit was used to extract genomic DNA from the blood cell samples. What the work shows at the level of the full study, not this receptor alone: Across donors, most TCR sequences were observed very rarely, whereas some public TCRs were present in many individuals. Some IMGT-functional V segments, including TRBV6-2 and TRBV6-3, could not be distinguished by the 87-base-pair reads and were therefore excluded. Because counts were too low, about 18 rarely observed V segments, including chromosome 9 orphons, were excluded from the earlier analysis of around 640 of the donors. Because HLA typing was missing for some donors at each locus, association tests included only the typed subset. Only TCR beta chains were sequenced in this cohort, and the absence of alpha or paired-chain data limited detectable features. According to a later genetic analysis, donors in an Asian-associated ancestry cluster had fewer N-insertions in productive TCRs than the approximately 670-donor mean. The authors suggested that the approach could potentially be extended to other disease states and immunological phenotypes. According to a later analysis, TCR association rates differed among HLA loci, with DRB1 alleles showing the most associated TCRs and HLA-C alleles showing the fewest. In both the original and validation cohorts, the classifier was reported to diagnose cytomegalovirus status with high specificity and sensitivity. Linkage disequilibrium might explain the correlated functional status among segregating V segments, but an unknown experimental factor could not be ruled out. A cluster of highly shared sequence variants was judged likely to be a technical artifact of the sequencing pipeline. According to a later analysis, parvovirus B19, influenza, CMV and Epstein-Barr virus appeared linked to several top co-occurrence clusters. CMV serostatus was the only immune exposure information available for the cohort. In an earlier analysis of 587 of the donors, most TCR beta V segments appeared in productive rearrangements about 87% or about 30% of the time, broadly matching IMGT annotations. Assigning TCR associations to individual alleles was difficult when HLA alleles, especially DR and DQ, strongly co-occurred. An association between a missense DCLRE1C variant and V-gene and J-gene trimming of TCR beta chains was found in a later genetic analysis and replicated in an independent cohort. A further reported finding was that TCR beta sequences accurately predicted the HLA-A and HLA-B alleles for most subjects in the first cohort. Presence/absence analyses assumed roughly uniform sequencing depth across donors, an assumption that may not hold. The study gave a list of 150 to 200 TCR beta chains associated with cytomegalovirus. Specific HLA alleles were associated with 18,000 or so TCR beta sequences at a false discovery rate of 0.05 in a later analysis. A later analysis found that most CMV-associated TCR beta chains appeared HLA-restricted, with HLA associations seemingly driven largely by CMV exposure. A later analysis found that HLA-associated TCR beta chains were more clonally expanded and had lower generation probabilities than equally common non-associated chains. Three of the identified cytomegalovirus-associated TCR beta chains were confirmed in vitro to be specific for cytomegalovirus antigens.

CDR1 and CDR2 were assigned from the germline V gene as KGHSH and LQKENI. The CDR3 spans 15 residues, from the cysteine through the phenylalanine. Left in the record is the CDR3 DNA by itself, 45 bases read in frame from the first base. V loses 1 base, J loses 5 bases, and the germline ends lie 14 bases apart. The sequence was obtained from a middle-aged man in good health and CMV-seropositive. Sequencing was done on a sample of PBMCs. Recombination connected TRBV18 to TRBJ2-5; the D gene is perhaps TRBD1, from 5 matching bases. The CDR3 has the sequence CASSPLKDSAETQYF. The nucleotides are TGTGCCAGCTCACCACTAAAAGACAGCGCGGAGACCCAGTACTTC. Beyond the CDR3, the reference TRBV18 and TRBJ2-5 genes provide the residues; the full variable domain reads: NAGVMQNPRHLVRRRGQEARLRCSPMKGHSHVYWYRQLPEEGLKFMVYLQKENIIDESGMPKERFSAEFPKEGPSILRIQQVVRGDSAAYFCASSPLKDSAETQYFGPGTRLLVL.